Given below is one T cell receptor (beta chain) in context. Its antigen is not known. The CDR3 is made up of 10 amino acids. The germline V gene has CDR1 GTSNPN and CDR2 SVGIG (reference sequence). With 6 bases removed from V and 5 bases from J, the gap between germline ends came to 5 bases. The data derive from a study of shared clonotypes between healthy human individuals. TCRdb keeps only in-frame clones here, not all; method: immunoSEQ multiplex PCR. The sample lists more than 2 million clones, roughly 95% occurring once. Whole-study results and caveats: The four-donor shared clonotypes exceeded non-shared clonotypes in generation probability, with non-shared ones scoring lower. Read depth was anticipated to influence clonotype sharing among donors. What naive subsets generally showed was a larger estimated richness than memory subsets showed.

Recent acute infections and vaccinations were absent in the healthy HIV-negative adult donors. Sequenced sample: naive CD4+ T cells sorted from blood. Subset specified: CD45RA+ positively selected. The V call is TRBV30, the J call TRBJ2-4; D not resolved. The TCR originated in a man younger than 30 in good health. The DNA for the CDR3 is TGTGCCTGCGGAGAAAACATTCAGTACTTC. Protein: CACGENIQYF.